This TCR beta chain was captured by sequencing in a study of blood T cell repertoires in COVID-19. Study-wide background: Spain, Italy and the United States supplied samples that represented acute and convalescent COVID-19.

In the original workflow: Estimation of nucleated cell counts relied on the amplification of reference gene primers. The protocol was immunoSEQ multiplex PCR, while the TCRdb copy is restricted to in-frame clones and leaves out a portion. D and trimming come from the DNA, and the V and J calls and clone size come from that table. The data contain about 82,000 clones, roughly 78% of them singletons. The V gene's germline CDR1 is SGHRS and CDR2 YFSETQ. V trimming: 0 bases; J trimming: 7 bases; junction bases outside the gene matches: 6. The CDR3 runs 15 residues. Sequenced input: peripheral blood. The J gene is TRBJ1-4, the V gene TRBV5-1; 7 positions match TRBD1. The source of this sequence is a man in his sixties with COVID-19, enrolled during active disease. CDR3 in amino acids: CASSLVQGVGEKLFF. The CDR3, as DNA: TGCGCCAGCAGCTTGGTTCAGGGGGTGGGTGAAAAACTGTTTTTT.